This TCR beta chain comes out of a study of a mutant IDH1 vaccine in newly diagnosed glioma. In the study overall: Patients received eight vaccinations in weeks 1, 3, 5, 7, 11, 15, 19, 23. Treated patients had a mean age of 40.4 years and a 62.5% male, 37.5% female split. Patients got their first vaccination 4-6 weeks after radiotherapy alone, or with temozolomide cycles.

Produced via immunoSEQ multiplex PCR; TCRdb's table is partial and in-frame only. The sample has about 43,000 clones, about four fifths seen once. As to time point: week 23, last vaccination. Every vaccination contained 300 ug of the mutant IDH1 20-mer peptide and was paired with topical imiquimod. New WHO grade 3 or 4 astrocytomas that were IDH1-mutant and ATRX-lost had been found in donors. Germline loops: CDR1 SGDLS, CDR2 YYNGEE. Trimming removed 0 bases at V and 0 bases at J, with 4 bases between. This CDR3 region has 14 residues. As for this clone: Its cognate antigen is unknown.

This material consisted of PBMCs, taken from a glioma patient whose treatment included an IDH1 peptide vaccine. This clonotype was obtained from a woman aged 18-30 years with glioma. Some clones in this sample may be carry-over from other donors' samples. The chain has TRBV9 and TRBJ1-3; D is unresolved. CDR3 residues: CASSVDSSGNTIYF. As DNA, the CDR3 is TGTGCCAGCAGCGTAGACAGCTCTGGAAACACCATATATTTT. The entire variable domain, with the rest obtained from reference TRBV9 and TRBJ1-3, is as follows: DSGVTQTPKHLITATGQRVTLRCSPRSGDLSVYWYQQSLDQGLQFLIQYYNGEERAKGNILERFSAQQFPDLHSELNLSSLELGDSALYFCASSVDSSGNTIYFGEGSWLTVV.